The subject of this entry is one T cell receptor beta chain. What this receptor recognizes is not known. One base away there is no much larger clone; base qualities are not given. The CDR3 regions of human TCRbeta chains were subjected to immunosequencing. The study's processing was this. TCRs in the repertoires were compared against a reference library of SARS-CoV-2-specific TCRs that had been generated with the MIRA antigen-specificity platform. Breadth meant the fraction of unique TCRs that were SARS-CoV-2-associated, whereas depth meant the fraction of total T cells that were SARS-CoV-2-associated. Using the MIRA data, each spike-specific TCR was mapped to the spike region that the TCR reacts to and placed in a CD4 or CD8 class. Log10-transformed breadth and depth values were compared by one-way ANOVA with Sidak's multiple comparisons tests. The immuneACCESS repertoire file appears here via TCRdb, limited to in-frame rearrangements. These files lack a portion of the clones; in checked studies, under half of the deficit traces to unresolved V genes, and the cause of the others is not known. V and J calls and clone size come straight from that table; D and trimming were deduced from the DNA. The sample contains approximately 270,000 clones, about 94% of them found a single time. The ten top clones hold approximately 0.52% of the sample.

The data stem from a study of T cell responses to AZD1222 COVID-19 vaccine listed by TCRdb under 2021. A note on the overall study: TCR sequencing was performed for 230 to 250 trial participants, of whom 207 were given two doses of AZD1222 and 26 were given two doses of MenACWY control vaccine. Enrollment into the trials was organized by age into subgroups of 18-55, 56-69 and 70-plus years, and those subgroups contained roughly 150, 30 and 60 TCR-sequenced participants, respectively.

The time point label, read with the paper, signifies: about 28 days (+/-7) after the second vaccine dose. AZD1222 recipients given second doses at about 4 weeks or at about 12 weeks were pooled, since spike-specific TCR depth and breadth were not found to differ between the two schedules. Samples from vaccinated people were obtained from the UK trials COV001 and COV002, which included a single-blind randomized controlled phase 2/3 trial of AZD1222 (ChAdOx1 nCoV-19) in healthy adults. For TCRbeta chain sequencing, PBMC samples from trial participants were taken at day 0 and at day 28 after the second dose. From the germline V gene, CDR1 is SGHRS and CDR2 is YFSETQ. CDR3 length: 14 amino acids, cysteine to phenylalanine. The read is trimmed to its CDR3 DNA, 42 bases read in frame from base 1. V loses 3 bases, J loses 2 bases, and the germline ends lie 11 bases apart. Study-wide conclusions, independent of this receptor: CD4 TCRs associated with the vaccine covered the entire spike protein, and the dominant responses were in regions 160-218 and 743-854. No day 14 peak-response samples were available, so repertoires were characterized only after the peak T cell response. The 56-69-year group was small, and its depth increase did not reach significance, likely because of low power. After two AZD1222 doses, spike-specific TCR breadth and depth were significantly higher than at day 0 and than in MenACWY recipients. Epitopes outside the regions mutated in the B.1.351 and B.1.1.7 variants were reportedly recognized by nearly half of the unique spike-specific TCRs. Conclusions about previously exposed vaccinees are limited because only six or seven AZD1222 recipients were SARS-CoV-2 seropositive at baseline. Participants were mostly white British, with more females than males. The authors suggested clonal diversity may have been underestimated.

The clonotype originates from an adult who received the AZD1222 COVID-19 vaccine. This specimen was peripheral blood, taken 28 days after the second AZD1222 dose. In this chain, TRBV5-1 is recombined with TRBJ1-1; tentative D gene TRBD1, with 5 bases matching. The CDR3 has the sequence CASSWGRGNTEAFF. The DNA sequence is TGCGCCAGCAGCTGGGGGAGGGGAAACACTGAAGCTTTCTTT.